This T cell receptor (beta chain) was sequenced in a study of T cell responses to AZD1222 COVID-19 vaccine. This clone was detected only a few times. Its antigen is not identified. Findings and caveats of the study: Targets within unmutated variant regions were reportedly found for nearly half of spike-specific TCRs. Spike-specific TCR depth and breadth grew after two AZD1222 doses. After the peak T cell response, and only then, were repertoires sampled. Vaccine-related CD4 TCRs covered spike, predominating at 160-218 and 743-854.

Germline V gives CDR1 SGHRS, CDR2 YFSETQ. The CDR3 has 12 residues. The V gene lost 3 bases and the J gene lost 1 base, with 4 bases spanning the gap. Measured with immunoSEQ multiplex PCR; TCRdb has only the in-frame clones, and not every one. The data contain about 100,000 clones, more than 75% of them singletons. This clonotype originated in an adult in good health. This chain joins TRBV5-1 and TRBJ1-2, with D uncertain. Here the sequenced sample was peripheral blood, taken on day 0 of AZD1222 vaccination. The CDR3 nucleotides read TGCGCCAGCAGCTGGGATAACTATGGCTACACCTTC. Translation gives CASSWDNYGYTF.